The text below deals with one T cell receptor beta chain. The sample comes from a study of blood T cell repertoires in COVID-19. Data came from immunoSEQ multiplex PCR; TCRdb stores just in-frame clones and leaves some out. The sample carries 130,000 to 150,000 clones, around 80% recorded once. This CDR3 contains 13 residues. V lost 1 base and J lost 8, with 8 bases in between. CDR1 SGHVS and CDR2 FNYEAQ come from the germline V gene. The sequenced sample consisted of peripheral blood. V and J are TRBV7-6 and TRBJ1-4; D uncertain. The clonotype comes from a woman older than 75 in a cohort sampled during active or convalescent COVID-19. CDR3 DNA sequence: TGTGCCAGCAGCTTAGGTGCCGGGGAAAAACTGTTTTTT. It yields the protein CASSLGAGEKLFF.